This TCR beta chain is from a study of blood T cell repertoires in COVID-19. Germline V gene sequence: CDR1 SGHTA, CDR2 FQGNSA. The V gene lost 1 base and the J gene lost 8 bases, with 6 bases spanning the gap. This CDR3 spans 13 amino acids. TCRdb keeps only in-frame clones here, not all; method: immunoSEQ multiplex PCR. The table lists 100,000 or so clones, roughly 85% of them singletons. This TCR derives from a human donor in a cohort sampled during active COVID-19. This chain joins TRBV7-2 and TRBJ1-6; no definite D call. Input material: peripheral blood. CDR3 DNA: TGTGCCAGCAGCTTAGTATCGGATTCACCCCTCCACTTT. It codes for CASSLVSDSPLHF.